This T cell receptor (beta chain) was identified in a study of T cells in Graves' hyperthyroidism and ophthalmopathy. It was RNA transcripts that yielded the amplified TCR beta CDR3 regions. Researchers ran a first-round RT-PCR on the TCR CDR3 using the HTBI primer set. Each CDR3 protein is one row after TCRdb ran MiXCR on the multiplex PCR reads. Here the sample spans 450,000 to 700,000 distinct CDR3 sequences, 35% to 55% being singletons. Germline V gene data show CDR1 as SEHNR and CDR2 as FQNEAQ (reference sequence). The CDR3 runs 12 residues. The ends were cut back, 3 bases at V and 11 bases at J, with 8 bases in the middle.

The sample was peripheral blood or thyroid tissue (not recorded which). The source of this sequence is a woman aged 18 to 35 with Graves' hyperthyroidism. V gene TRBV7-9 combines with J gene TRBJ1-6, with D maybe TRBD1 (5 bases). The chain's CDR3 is CASSLDNPPLHF. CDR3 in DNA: TGTGCCAGCAGCTTGGACAATCCACCCCTCCACTTT.